A single sample is the source of the 25 T cell receptor beta chains below, sequenced in a study of HIV-infected patients and healthy controls. All unsorted peripheral T cells were captured because whole blood was used without fractionation. cDNA was made from around 0.45 ug RNA using alpha and beta constant primers. Using multiplexing indices, alpha and beta chain libraries were generated apart by chain-specific third strand synthesis. TCRdb itself ran the 5' RACE reads through MiXCR, one entry per CDR3 protein. The profile shows about 6,000 distinct CDR3 sequences, roughly 10% of them singletons. The material sequenced was blood, taken before antiretroviral therapy. Receptors were obtained from an adult with HIV infection.

This clonotype came up many times. J is TRBJ2-1 and V is TRBV18; no reliable D call. The CDR3 has 15 amino acids. Germline loops: CDR1 KGHSH, CDR2 LQKENI. Trimming pared 0 bases from V and 10 bases from J, leaving 16 bases between. DNA for the CDR3: TGTGCCAGCTCACCACCGGCGGTCCCTACAGACGAGCAGTTCTTC. The encoded protein is CASSPPAVPTDEQFF.

In this sample, this clonotype is medium-sized. The CDR3 is CASSPWRGRSTDTQYF. DNA of the CDR3: TGCGCCAGCAGCCCATGGCGGGGGAGAAGCACAGATACGCAGTATTTT. V is TRBV4-1 and J is TRBJ2-3; 7 bases match TRBD2. The CDR3 has 16 amino acids. CDR1 is MGHRA, CDR2 YSYEKL, per germline. V gave up 4 bases and J gave up 0 bases; unmatched junction bases: 7.

In its sample, this clonotype ranks as medium-sized (0.01 to 0.1%). The chain joins TRBV11-2 to TRBJ2-1, with 11 bases aligning to TRBD2. The CDR3 loop spans 15 amino acids. The V and J ends lost 3 bases and 4 bases, in that order; junction bases with no gene match: 2. Germline V CDR1 and CDR2: SGHAT, FQNNGV. CDR3 DNA: TGTGCCAGCAGCTTTACTAGCGGGGGTTACAATGAGCAGTTCTTC. It is translated as CASSFTSGGYNEQFF.

This clonotype was seen more than once but under ten times. The V and J genes are TRBV6-1 and TRBJ2-3; D remains ambiguous. With 6 bases removed from V and 2 bases from J, the gap between germline ends came to 15 bases. CDR3 length: 15 amino acids. The germline V gene encodes CDR1 MNHNS and CDR2 SASEGT. CDR3 in DNA: TGTGCCAGCAGGTCGGGTGGCCGATACACAGATACGCAGTATTTT. Its protein is CASRSGGRYTDTQYF.

This clonotype is medium-sized (0.01 to 0.1%) within its sample. This chain joins TRBV27 and TRBJ2-7, with D tentatively TRBD1 (5 bases). The germline gives CDR1 MNHEY, CDR2 SMNVEV (reference sequence). V was clipped by 2 bases and J by 3 bases, with 11 bases between them. CDR3 length: 14 amino acids. DNA for the CDR3: TGTGCCAGCAGTTTAAAGGGGTCGAGCTACGAGCAGTACTTC. Translated: CASSLKGSSYEQYF.

The V gene is TRBV7-2, the J gene TRBJ2-7; no firm D call. CDR1 and CDR2 from the germline V gene are SGHTA and FQGNSA. The CDR3 length is 16 residues. V was shortened by 4 bases and J by 0 bases, with 16 bases between the two germline ends. DNA of the CDR3: TGTGCCAGCAGCTCGTACCAGGCTACCAGCTCCTACGAGCAGTACTTC. This sequence encodes CASSSYQATSSYEQYF. The full variable domain, its missing parts supplied by reference TRBV7-2 and TRBJ2-7, is GAGVSQSPSNKVTEKGKDVELRCDPISGHTALYWYRQSLGQGLEFLIYFQGNSAPDKSGLPSDRFSAERTGGSVSTLTIQRTQQEDSAVYLCASSSYQATSSYEQYFGPGTRLTVT.

This sequence joins TRBV2 and TRBJ1-1; D is perhaps TRBD1 (6 bases). The CDR3 has 14 amino acids. Germline CDR1 and CDR2: SNHLY and FYNNEI. Between the trimmed V and J ends, which lost 0 bases and 8 bases, there was a span of 13 bases. CDR3 sequence (DNA): TGTGCCAGCAGTGAAGCGCAAACGACAGGAGAAGCTTTCTTT. Encoded protein: CASSEAQTTGEAFF.

By sample share, this clonotype is medium-sized. The chain carries TRBV12-3 or TRBV12-4 and TRBJ2-7, with 7 bases lining up with TRBD2. The CDR3 runs 16 residues. J lost 7 bases, V lost 5 bases, and 17 bases had no gene match. Here the CDR3 reads CASSTIIRGDPWEQYF. The CDR3 coding sequence is TGTGCCAGCAGTACGATAATTCGGGGGGATCCTTGGGAGCAGTACTTC.

The chain has TRBV7-9 and TRBJ1-2; D is ambiguous. The CDR3 covers 12 residues. The germline CDR1 and CDR2 sequences are SEHNR and FQNEAQ (reference sequence). The V end lost 2 bases, the J end lost 6 bases, and 7 bases lay between the germline ends. The CDR3 sequence is CASSLWANGYTF. In nucleotides, the CDR3 is TGTGCCAGCAGCTTATGGGCAAATGGCTACACCTTC.

Of note for this clonotype: A read error is possible here, since a much larger clone lies one base away. This chain connects TRBV5-1 to TRBJ1-2, with D perhaps TRBD1 (6 bases). V was shortened by 0 bases and J by 5 bases, with 8 bases between the two germline ends. Per the germline V gene, CDR1 is SGHRS and CDR2 is YFSETQ. The CDR3 runs to 13 residues. The CDR3 DNA sequence: TGCGCCAGCAGCTTGGAACAGGGTTATGGCTACACCTTC. Translation: CASSLEQGYGYTF. Together with reference TRBV5-1 and TRBJ1-2, the CDR3 gives the full variable domain: KAGVTQTPRYLIKTRGQQVTLSCSPISGHRSVSWYQQTPGQGLQFLFEYFSETQRNKGNFPGRFSGRQFSNSRSEMNVSTLELGDSALYLCASSLEQGYGYTFGSGTRLTVV.

This chain joins TRBV19 and TRBJ1-1; 8 bases agree with TRBD1. The trim removed 6 bases at V and 1 base at J, leaving 10 bases unmatched. Germline loops: CDR1 LNHDA, CDR2 SQIVND (reference sequence). CDR3 length: 16 residues. CDR3 sequence (DNA): TGTGCCAGTAGACTGGGAGGGACAGGAGCGAACACTGAAGCTTTCTTT. Encoded protein: CASRLGGTGANTEAFF.

The sample holds many counts of this clonotype. CDR3 loop: CASSIWSSYNSPLHF. The CDR3 DNA reads TGTGCCAGTAGTATCTGGAGCTCCTATAATTCACCCCTCCACTTT. This sequence joins TRBV19 and TRBJ1-6; D is unclear. Trimming pared 3 bases from V and 0 bases from J, leaving 6 bases between. The germline V gene has CDR1 LNHDA and CDR2 SQIVND (reference sequence). This CDR3 has 15 residues.

This clonotype qualifies as medium-sized. This sequence joins TRBV7-9 and TRBJ1-2; D not certain. This CDR3 is built from 12 residues. Germline V lookup: CDR1 SEHNR, CDR2 FQNEAQ (reference sequence). V was pared by 8 bases and J by 6 bases, with 13 bases between. The CDR3 loop is CASPNVWHGYTF. As DNA, the CDR3 is TGTGCCAGCCCCAATGTCTGGCATGGCTACACCTTC.

V and J are TRBV3-1 and TRBJ2-2; the D gene is possibly TRBD1 (5 bases). Germline-derived CDR1 and CDR2 are LGHDT and YNNKEL (reference sequence). Trimming stripped 0 bases from V and 7 bases from J, with 18 bases between. CDR3 length: 17 amino acids. CDR3 sequence reads: CASSQEVGARFIGELFF. In DNA form, the CDR3 reads TGTGCCAGCAGCCAAGAAGTTGGGGCGAGGTTTATCGGGGAGCTGTTTTTT.

This clonotype is labeled as medium-sized (0.01 to 0.1%). This chain joins TRBV2 and TRBJ2-3; D not resolved. This CDR3 has 14 residues. Germline lookup yields CDR1 SNHLY and CDR2 FYNNEI. Trimming pared 1 base from V and 6 bases from J, leaving 11 bases between. CDR3 amino acids: CASSEGLGLDTQYF. The DNA of the CDR3 is TGTGCCAGCAGTGAAGGTCTGGGTTTGGATACGCAGTATTTT.

A word on this clonotype: A much larger clonotype is one base distant, so this may be a read error. The J gene is TRBJ2-3, the V gene TRBV6-5; the match to TRBD2 covers 9 bases. This CDR3 spans 15 amino acids. Germline V gene sequence: CDR1 MNHEY, CDR2 SVGAGI. With V trimmed by 6 bases and J by 2 bases, 6 bases remained unmatched. The CDR3 coding sequence is TGTGCCAGCAGACCTGGGACTAGCCCCACAGATACGCAGTATTTT. Translation gives CASRPGTSPTDTQYF.

This clonotype showed up many times. The gene calls are TRBV29-1 and TRBJ1-2, with D possibly TRBD1 on 5 matching bases. Trimming took 5 bases from V and 0 from J, leaving 19 bases between them. The CDR3 extends over 16 amino acids. Germline lookup yields CDR1 SQVTM and CDR2 ANQGSEA. CDR3 nucleotides: TGCAGCGTTCCGAATTTCTGGGACCCAGCTAACTATGGCTACACCTTC. This encodes CSVPNFWDPANYGYTF.

This clonotype was seen a few times. The chain links TRBV4-2 to TRBJ1-1; 7 nucleotides match TRBD1. Germline V CDR1 and CDR2: LGHNA, YNFKEQ. Trimming cost V 0 bases and J 1 base; bases outside gene matches: 5. The CDR3 extends over 16 amino acids. The DNA of the CDR3 is TGTGCCAGCAGCCAAGAATCGCACAGGGGGAACACTGAAGCTTTCTTT. Translated, it gives CASSQESHRGNTEAFF.

By share, this clonotype counts as medium-sized (0.01 to 0.1%). This CDR3 reads CASSQDGQGGEQFF. In nucleotides, the CDR3 is TGCGCCAGCAGCCAAGATGGGCAGGGAGGGGAGCAGTTCTTC. The V and J genes are TRBV4-1 and TRBJ2-1, with 7 bases that match TRBD2. CDR3 length: 14 amino acids. Germline values: CDR1 MGHRA, CDR2 YSYEKL. With 0 bases clipped from V and 10 bases from J, the junction kept 6 bases outside the gene matches.

This clonotype is medium-sized. V usage is TRBV12-3 or TRBV12-4 and J usage is TRBJ2-7, with D hard to call. The CDR3 sequence is 16 residues long. V lost 3 bases and J 2 bases, leaving 17 bases between the germline ends. CDR3 bases: TGTGCCAGCAGTTTCGGGCGCTCGGCAGAGACCTACGAGCAGTACTTC. Translation: CASSFGRSAETYEQYF.

V gene TRBV11-2 combines with J gene TRBJ2-3, with a possible D match to TRBD2 (5 bases). V lost 2 bases and J lost 5, with 11 bases in between. Germline lookup yields CDR1 SGHAT and CDR2 FQNNGV. CDR3 length equals 14 residues. CDR3 sequence reads: CASSLHGVVDTQYF. DNA for the CDR3: TGTGCCAGCAGCTTACACGGGGTTGTAGATACGCAGTATTTT.

This clonotype is categorized as medium-sized. V usage is TRBV14 and J usage is TRBJ1-1; no firm D call. Trimming removed 0 bases from V and 0 bases from J, with 8 bases in between. The CDR3 is 15 amino acids. Per the germline V gene, CDR1 is SGHDN and CDR2 is FVKESK. CDR3 amino acids: CASSQDWILNTEAFF. CDR3 nucleotides: TGTGCCAGCAGCCAAGACTGGATCTTGAACACTGAAGCTTTCTTT. The full variable domain, in which reference TRBV14 and TRBJ1-1 provide the parts outside the CDR3, is EAGVTQFPSHSVIEKGQTVTLRCDPISGHDNLYWYRRVMGKEIKFLLHFVKESKQDESGMPNNRFLAERTGGTYSTLKVQPAELEDSGVYFCASSQDWILNTEAFFGQGTRLTVV.

The chain employs TRBV11-2 and TRBJ2-3; possibly TRBD2 for D (7 bases). Germline lookup yields CDR1 SGHAT and CDR2 FQNNGV. The V end lost 2 bases, the J end lost 5 bases, and 14 bases lay between the germline ends. The CDR3 covers 15 residues. The CDR3 protein is CASSLNLGGGDTQYF. The CDR3 nucleotides are TGTGCCAGCAGCTTAAATCTAGGGGGGGGAGATACGCAGTATTTT.

This clonotype was observed many times. The DNA for the CDR3 is TGCGCCAGCAGTCAATGCCTAGCTTGCGAGCAGTACTTC. Residues: CASSQCLACEQYF. The chain links TRBV23-1 to TRBJ2-7; D may be TRBD2 (5 bases). TRBV23-1 is an ORF, and what it does is uncertain. Trimming stripped 1 base from V and 6 bases from J, with 10 bases between. The CDR3 totals 13 residues.

This clonotype was observed many times. Here the CDR3 reads CASSPDGRARYLPGYTF. The DNA for the CDR3 is TGTGCCAGCAGCCCCGACGGACGCGCCCGATACCTCCCGGGCTACACCTTC. The V gene is TRBV3-1, the J gene TRBJ1-2; D ambiguous. There are 17 residues in the CDR3. Looked up from germline, CDR1 is LGHDT and CDR2 is YNNKEL (reference sequence). V was shortened by 4 bases and J by 8 bases, with 26 bases between the two germline ends.